This TCR beta chain is from a study of molecular identifiers for immune sequencing clone quantification. The authors built bulk TCR libraries by previously described methods with listed TCR primers. TCRdb reanalysed the PCR reads using MiXCR and keeps one entry per CDR3 protein. This sample has roughly 300,000 distinct CDR3 sequences, with about 23% found just once. This CDR3 has 14 residues. Germline values: CDR1 MGHDK, CDR2 SYGVNS. V lost 2 bases to trimming and J lost 9 bases, with 13 bases between them. Study-wide points: Barcode collisions between identical TCR molecules could shrink estimates of highly expanded clone sizes.

Remarks on this clonotype: The antigen remains undetermined. It may be a read error: a sequence one base away is much more abundant.

The sample was naive CD8+ T cells from blood, with Jurkat cell RNA spiked in. The subset denotes: FACS-sorted CD8+CD4-CCR7+CD45RA+ naive T cells. The chain joins TRBV25-1 to TRBJ2-2; D unresolved. The receptor comes from a human donor in good health. Some libraries in this study had Jurkat cell RNA spiked in. CDR3 nucleotide sequence: TGTGCCAGCAGTGAACTGGAATCTTCCAGGGAGCTGTTTTTT. As protein: CASSELESSRELFF.